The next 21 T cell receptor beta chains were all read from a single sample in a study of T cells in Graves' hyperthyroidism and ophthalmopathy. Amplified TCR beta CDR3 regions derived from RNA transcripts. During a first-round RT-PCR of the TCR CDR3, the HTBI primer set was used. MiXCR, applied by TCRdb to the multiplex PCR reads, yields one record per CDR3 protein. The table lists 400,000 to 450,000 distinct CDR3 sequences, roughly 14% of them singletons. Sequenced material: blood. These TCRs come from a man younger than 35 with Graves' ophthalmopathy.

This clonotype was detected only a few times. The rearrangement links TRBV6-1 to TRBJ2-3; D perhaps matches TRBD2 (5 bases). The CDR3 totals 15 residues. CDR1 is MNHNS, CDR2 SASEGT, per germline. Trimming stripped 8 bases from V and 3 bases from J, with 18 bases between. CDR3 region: CASFRGSLGTDTQYF. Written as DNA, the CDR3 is TGTGCCAGCTTTCGGGGAAGCTTGGGTACAGATACGCAGTATTTT.

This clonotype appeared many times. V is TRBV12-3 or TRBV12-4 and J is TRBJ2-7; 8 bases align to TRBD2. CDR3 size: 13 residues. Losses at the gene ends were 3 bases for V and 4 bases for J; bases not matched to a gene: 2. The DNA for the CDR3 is TGTGCCAGCAGTTTCGGGGGGGCATACGAGCAGTACTTC. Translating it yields CASSFGGAYEQYF.

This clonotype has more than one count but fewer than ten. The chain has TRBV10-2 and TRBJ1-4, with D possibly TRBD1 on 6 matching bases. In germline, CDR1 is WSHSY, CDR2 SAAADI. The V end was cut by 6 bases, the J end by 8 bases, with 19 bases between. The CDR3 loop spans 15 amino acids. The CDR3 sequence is CASSEYDRQGEKLFF. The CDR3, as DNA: TGCGCCAGCAGCGAATATGACAGGCAGGGAGAAAAACTGTTTTTT.

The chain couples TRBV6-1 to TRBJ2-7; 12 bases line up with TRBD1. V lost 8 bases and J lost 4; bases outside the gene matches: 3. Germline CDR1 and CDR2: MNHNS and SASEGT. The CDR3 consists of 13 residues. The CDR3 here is CASGDRGHYEQYF. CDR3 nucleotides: TGTGCCAGCGGGGACAGGGGGCATTACGAGCAGTACTTC.

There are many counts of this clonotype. The CDR3: CASSSATSFGEQFF. CDR3 in DNA: TGTGCCAGCAGCTCCGCTACTAGCTTCGGCGAGCAGTTCTTC. V gene TRBV7-6 combines with J gene TRBJ2-1; D perhaps matches TRBD2 (6 bases). Per the germline V gene, CDR1 is SGHVS and CDR2 is FNYEAQ. The CDR3 is made up of 14 amino acids. V dropped 4 bases and J dropped 10 bases, with 17 bases sitting between them.

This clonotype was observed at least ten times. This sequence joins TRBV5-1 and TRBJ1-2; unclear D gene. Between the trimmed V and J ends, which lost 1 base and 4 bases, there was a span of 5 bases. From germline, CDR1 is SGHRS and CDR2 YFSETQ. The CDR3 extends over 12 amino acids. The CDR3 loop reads CASSLPSYGYTF. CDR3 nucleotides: TGCGCCAGCAGCTTGCCCTCCTATGGCTACACCTTC.

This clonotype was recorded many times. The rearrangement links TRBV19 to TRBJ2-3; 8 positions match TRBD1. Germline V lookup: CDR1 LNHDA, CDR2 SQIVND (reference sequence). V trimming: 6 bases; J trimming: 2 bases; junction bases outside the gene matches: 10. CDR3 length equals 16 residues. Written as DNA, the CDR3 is TGTGCCAGTAGCAACGCCGGGACAGGTATCACAGATACGCAGTATTTT. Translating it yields CASSNAGTGITDTQYF.

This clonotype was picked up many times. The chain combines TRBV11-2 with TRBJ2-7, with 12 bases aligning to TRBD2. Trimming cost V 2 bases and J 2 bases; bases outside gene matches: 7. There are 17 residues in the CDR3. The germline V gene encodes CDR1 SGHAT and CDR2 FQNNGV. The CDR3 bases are TGTGCCAGCAGCTTAAGGCTAGCGGGGGGGCCTCCCTACGAGCAGTACTTC. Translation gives CASSLRLAGGPPYEQYF.

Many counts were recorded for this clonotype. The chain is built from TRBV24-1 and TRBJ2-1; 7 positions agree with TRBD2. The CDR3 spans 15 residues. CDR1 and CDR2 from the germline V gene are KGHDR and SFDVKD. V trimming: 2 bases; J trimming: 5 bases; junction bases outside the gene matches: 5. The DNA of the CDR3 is TGTGCCACCAGTGATTATGGGGGGGGACACAATGAGCAGTTCTTC. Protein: CATSDYGGGHNEQFF.

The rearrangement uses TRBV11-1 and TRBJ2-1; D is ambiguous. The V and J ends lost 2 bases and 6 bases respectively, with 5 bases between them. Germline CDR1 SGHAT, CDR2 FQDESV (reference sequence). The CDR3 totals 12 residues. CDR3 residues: CASSLLSNEQFF. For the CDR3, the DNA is TGTGCCAGCAGCTTACTAAGCAATGAGCAGTTCTTC.

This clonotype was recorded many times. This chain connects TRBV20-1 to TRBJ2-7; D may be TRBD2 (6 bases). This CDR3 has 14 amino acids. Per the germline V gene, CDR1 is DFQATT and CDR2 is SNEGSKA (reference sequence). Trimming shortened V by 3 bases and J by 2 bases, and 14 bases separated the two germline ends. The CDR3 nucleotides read TGCAGTGCTAGGCCCGAGACTAGTGCCTACGAGCAGTACTTC. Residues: CSARPETSAYEQYF.

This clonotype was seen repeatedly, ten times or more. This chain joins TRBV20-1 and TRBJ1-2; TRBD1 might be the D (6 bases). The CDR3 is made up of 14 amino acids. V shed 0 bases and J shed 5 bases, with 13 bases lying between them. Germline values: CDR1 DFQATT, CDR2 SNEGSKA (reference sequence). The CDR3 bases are TGCAGTGCTAGAGATACAGGGTTCGGGTATGGCTACACCTTC. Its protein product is CSARDTGFGYGYTF.

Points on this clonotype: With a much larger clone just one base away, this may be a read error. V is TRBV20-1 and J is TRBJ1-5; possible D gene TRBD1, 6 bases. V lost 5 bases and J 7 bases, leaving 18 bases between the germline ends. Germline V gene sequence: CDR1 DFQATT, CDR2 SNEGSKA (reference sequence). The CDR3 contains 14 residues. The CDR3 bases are TGCAGTGCTGACACACAGGGCTTTGGCCAGCCCCAGCATTTT. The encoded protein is CSADTQGFGQPQHF.

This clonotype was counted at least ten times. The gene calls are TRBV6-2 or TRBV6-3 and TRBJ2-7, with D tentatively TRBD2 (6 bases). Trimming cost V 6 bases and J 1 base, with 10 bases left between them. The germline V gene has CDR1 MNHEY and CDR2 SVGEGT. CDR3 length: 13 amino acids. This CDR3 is CASRQRASYEQYF. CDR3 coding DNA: TGTGCCAGCAGACAGCGGGCGTCCTACGAGCAGTACTTC.

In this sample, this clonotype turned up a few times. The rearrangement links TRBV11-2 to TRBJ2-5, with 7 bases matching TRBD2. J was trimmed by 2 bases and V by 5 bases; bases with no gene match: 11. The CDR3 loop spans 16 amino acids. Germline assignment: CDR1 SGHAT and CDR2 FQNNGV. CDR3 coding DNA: TGTGCCAGCAGCCAAGAGAGCGGGGAGGGGCAAGAGACCCAGTACTTC. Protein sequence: CASSQESGEGQETQYF.

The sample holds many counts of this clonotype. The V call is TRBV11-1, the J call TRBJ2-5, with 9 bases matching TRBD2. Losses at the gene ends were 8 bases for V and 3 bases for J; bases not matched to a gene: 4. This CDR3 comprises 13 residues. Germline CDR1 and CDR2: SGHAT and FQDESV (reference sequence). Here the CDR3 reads CASGLALKETQYF. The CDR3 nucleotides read TGTGCCAGCGGACTAGCGCTCAAAGAGACCCAGTACTTC.

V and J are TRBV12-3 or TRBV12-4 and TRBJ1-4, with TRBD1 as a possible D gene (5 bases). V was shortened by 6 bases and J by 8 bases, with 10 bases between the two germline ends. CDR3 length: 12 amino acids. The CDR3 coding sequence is TGTGCCAGCAGGGGGCCGAAAGAAAAACTGTTTTTT. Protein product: CASRGPKEKLFF.

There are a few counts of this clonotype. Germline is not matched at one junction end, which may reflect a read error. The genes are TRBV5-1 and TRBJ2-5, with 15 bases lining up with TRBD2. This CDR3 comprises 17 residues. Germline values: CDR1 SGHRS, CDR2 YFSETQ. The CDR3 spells CASSEGLAGGIEEAQYF. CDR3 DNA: TGCGCCAGCAGCGAGGGACTAGCGGGGGGAATAGAAGAGGCCCAGTACTTC.

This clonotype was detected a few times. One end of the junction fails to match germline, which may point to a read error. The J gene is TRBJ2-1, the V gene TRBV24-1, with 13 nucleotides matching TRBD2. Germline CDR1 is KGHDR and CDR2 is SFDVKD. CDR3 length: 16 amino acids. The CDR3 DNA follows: TGCGCCACCAGTGCTCTCGGACTAGCGGGAGCGTATGAGCAGTTCTTC. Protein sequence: CATSALGLAGAYEQFF.

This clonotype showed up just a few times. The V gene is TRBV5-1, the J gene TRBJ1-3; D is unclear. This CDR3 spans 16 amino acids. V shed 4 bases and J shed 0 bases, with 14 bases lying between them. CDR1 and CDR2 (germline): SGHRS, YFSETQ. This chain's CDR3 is CASSGPDGLSGNTIYF. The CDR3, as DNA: TGCGCCAGCAGCGGCCCGGACGGCCTCTCTGGAAACACCATATATTTT.

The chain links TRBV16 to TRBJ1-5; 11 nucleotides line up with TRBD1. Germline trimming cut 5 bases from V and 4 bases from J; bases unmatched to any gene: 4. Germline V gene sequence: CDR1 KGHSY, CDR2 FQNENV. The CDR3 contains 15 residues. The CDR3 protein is CASSMDRGRNQPQHF. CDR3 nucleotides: TGTGCCAGCAGCATGGACAGGGGGCGAAATCAGCCCCAGCATTTT.